This T cell receptor beta chain came from a study of graft-versus-host responses after intestinal transplantation. For the study at large: Recipients uniformly received anti-thymocyte globulin induction, followed by tacrolimus and steroids for approximately 3 years. Study-wide results and limits: The study found high graft-versus-host to host-versus-graft clonal ratios in allografts of patients with graft-donor T cell macrochimerism.

TCRdb keeps only in-frame clones here, not all; method: immunoSEQ multiplex PCR. The sample records some 85,000 clones, around 86% being singletons. This clone has a handful of counts. Its antigen remains unknown. The CDR3 has 15 residues. The V gene end was trimmed by 2 bases and the J gene end by 3 bases; junction bases not matched to a gene: 5. Germline V CDR1 and CDR2: MNHEY, SVGAGI. This specimen was unstimulated CD8+ T cells sorted from spleen or lymph node cells, taken before transplant. The TCR sequence derives from a human donor who was the organ donor for an intestinal transplant. The chain uses TRBV6-5 and TRBJ1-2; 8 bases match TRBD1. The CDR3 spells CASSYPGGADYGYTF. For the CDR3, the DNA is TGTGCCAGCAGTTACCCAGGGGGCGCCGACTATGGCTACACCTTC.